The sample holds many counts of the clone carrying this TCR beta chain. Antigen unknown. Time point given: persistent/refractory GD, antithyroid drugs over 5 years with positive TRAb. With RNA extracted from PBMCs as input, the TCR library was made. The entry originates in a study of regulatory T cells in long-lasting Graves disease. Study as a whole: Positive TSH receptor antibodies alongside over 5 years of antithyroid drugs were what marked Graves' disease as persistent. Study conclusions and caveats: Shared public clonotypes totalled over 2,500 in persistent patients, compared with around 930 in new patients. Persistent disease samples used TRBV28, TRBJ1-2 and TRBJ2-5 preferentially.

CDR3-region Arm-PCR and iRepertoire HTBI primers produced the TCR beta libraries. TCRdb used MiXCR to reprocess the multiplex PCR reads, holding one entry per CDR3 protein. This sample carries fewer than 400,000 distinct CDR3 sequences, around 21% of them seen once, and the ten largest clones take roughly 20%. J lost 8 bases, V lost 0 bases, and 3 bases had no gene match. The CDR3 is made up of 15 amino acids. The germline V gene has CDR1 SGHTA and CDR2 FQGNSA. The genes are TRBV7-2 and TRBJ1-4; 10 bases align to TRBD1. The TCR comes from a female donor with Graves disease. The sequences come from peripheral blood mononuclear cells (PBMCs), collected when the disease was refractory, from a patient treated with antithyroid drugs. CDR3 loop: CASSLAGTGVEKLFF. The CDR3 DNA is TGTGCCAGCAGCTTAGCCGGGACAGGGGTAGAAAAACTGTTTTTT.